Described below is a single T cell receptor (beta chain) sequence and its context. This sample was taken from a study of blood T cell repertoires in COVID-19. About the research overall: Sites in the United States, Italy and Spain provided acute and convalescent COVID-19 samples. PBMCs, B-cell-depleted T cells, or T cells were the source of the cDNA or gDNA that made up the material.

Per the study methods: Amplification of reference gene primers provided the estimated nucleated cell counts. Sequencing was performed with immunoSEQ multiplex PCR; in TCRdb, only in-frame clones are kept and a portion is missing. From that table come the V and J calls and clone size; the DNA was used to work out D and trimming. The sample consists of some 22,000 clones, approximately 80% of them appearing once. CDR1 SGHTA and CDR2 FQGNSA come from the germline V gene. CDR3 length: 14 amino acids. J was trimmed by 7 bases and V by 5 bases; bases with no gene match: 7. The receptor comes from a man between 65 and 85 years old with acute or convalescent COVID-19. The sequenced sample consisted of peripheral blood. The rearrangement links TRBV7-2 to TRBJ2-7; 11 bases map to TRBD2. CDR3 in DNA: TGTGCCAGCAGCCTTAGCGGGGGGGCTTGGGAGCAGTACTTC. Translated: CASSLSGGAWEQYF.